The clone carrying this T cell receptor beta chain was seen at least ten times. This entry is derived from a study of T-cell reconstitution after alpha-beta-depleted transplantation in children. The length of the CDR3 is 18 residues. In germline, CDR1 is SGHAT, CDR2 FQNNGV. The junction had 4 bases not matched to a gene; V was cut back by 4 bases and J by 0 bases. The authors prepared the TCRbeta library with unique molecular identifiers. Each CDR3 protein is one row after TCRdb ran MiXCR on the PCR reads. The table lists about 580,000 distinct CDR3 sequences, 23% of them singletons. V is TRBV11-2 and J is TRBJ1-6, with 12 bases aligning to TRBD1. The source of this sequence is a boy younger than two who had a stem cell transplant for acute myeloid leukemia, so the T cells may come from the graft donor. Sequences were derived from PBMCs, mostly from graft donor cells, sampled 360 days after TCRalphabeta/CD19-depleted stem cell transplant. The CDR3 protein is CASSSRDRGLSYNSPLHF. Written as DNA, the CDR3 is TGTGCCAGCAGCTCAAGGGACAGGGGGCTCTCCTATAATTCACCCCTCCACTTT.